This T cell receptor beta chain was sequenced for a study of blood T cell repertoires in COVID-19. Trimming removed 1 base from V and 3 bases from J; junction bases left unmatched: 3. Looked up from germline, CDR1 is LNHNV and CDR2 is YYDKDF (reference sequence). The CDR3 consists of 16 residues. Profiling relied on immunoSEQ multiplex PCR, and the TCRdb table lists in-frame clones only, not all of them. Of tens of thousands of clones listed, around 83% are singletons. The V and J genes are TRBV15 and TRBJ2-3; TRBD2 matches at 11 bases. The specimen sequenced was peripheral blood. The sequence was obtained from a man aged 65 to 79 with acute or convalescent COVID-19. CDR3 residues: CATSRALAGGTDTQYF. The CDR3 DNA reads TGTGCCACCAGCAGAGCCCTAGCGGGGGGTACAGATACGCAGTATTTT.